This T cell receptor beta chain came from a study of glioma-infiltrating T cells after dendritic cell vaccination. Assay: immunoSEQ multiplex PCR; the TCRdb copy retains only in-frame clones and omits some. The sample includes approximately 62,000 clones, more than 75% of them seen just once. The V segment lost 6 bases and the J segment 7 bases; nucleotides outside the gene matches: 17. This CDR3 contains 18 residues. Germline V gene data show CDR1 as MDHEN and CDR2 as SYDVKM. Time point: after dendritic cell vaccination, including at tumor progression/relapse. Fresh-frozen tumor tissue and more than two years of survival data were available for all.

The sequence came from a human donor with glioblastoma. This sequence joins TRBV28 and TRBJ2-1, with TRBD2 identical over 11 bases. The source material was blood, sampled after dendritic cell vaccination. The CDR3 here is CASSLQTSGITPTNEQFF. CDR3 DNA sequence: TGTGCCAGCAGCCTCCAGACTAGCGGGATTACCCCTACGAATGAGCAGTTCTTC.